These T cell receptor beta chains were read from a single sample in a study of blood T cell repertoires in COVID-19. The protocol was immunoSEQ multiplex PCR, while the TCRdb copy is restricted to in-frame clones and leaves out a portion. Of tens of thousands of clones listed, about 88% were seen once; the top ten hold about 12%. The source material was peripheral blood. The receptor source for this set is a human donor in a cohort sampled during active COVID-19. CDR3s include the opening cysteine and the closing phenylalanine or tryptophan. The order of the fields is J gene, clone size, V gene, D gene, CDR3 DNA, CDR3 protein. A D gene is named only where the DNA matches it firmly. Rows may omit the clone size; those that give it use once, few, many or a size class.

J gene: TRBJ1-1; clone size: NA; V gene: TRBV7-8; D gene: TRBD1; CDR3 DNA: TGTGCCAGCAGCTACGGACAGGGCAACACTGAAGCTTTCTTT; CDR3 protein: CASSYGQGNTEAFF
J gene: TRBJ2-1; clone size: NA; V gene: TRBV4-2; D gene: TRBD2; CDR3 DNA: TGTGCCAGCAGCCAAGGGGGGACTAGCGGTTATAGGCAGTTCTTC; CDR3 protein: CASSQGGTSGYRQFF
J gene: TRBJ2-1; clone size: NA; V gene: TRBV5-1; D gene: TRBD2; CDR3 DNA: TGCGCCAGCAGCCCTTCCCGACTAGCGGCCCTTAGCTCCTACAATGAGCAGTTCTTC; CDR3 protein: CASSPSRLAALSSYNEQFF
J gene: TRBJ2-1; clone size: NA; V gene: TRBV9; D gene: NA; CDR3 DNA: TGTGCCAGCAGCGTAGACCCGCCCGGGTTCGAGCAGTTCTTC; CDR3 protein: CASSVDPPGFEQFF
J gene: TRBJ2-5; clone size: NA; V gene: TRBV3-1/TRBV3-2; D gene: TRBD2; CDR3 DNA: TGTGCCAGCAGCCAAGATCTAATAGCGGGGGTCCAAGAGACCCAGTACTTC; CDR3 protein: CASSQDLIAGVQETQYF
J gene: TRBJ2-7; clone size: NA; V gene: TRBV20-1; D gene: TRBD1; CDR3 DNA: TGCAGTGCTAGTACAGGGGCCCCGGGCGAGCAGTACTTC; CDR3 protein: CSASTGAPGEQYF
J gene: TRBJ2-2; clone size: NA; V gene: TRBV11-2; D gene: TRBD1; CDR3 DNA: TGTGCCAGCAGCCGGACAGGGAACACCGGGGAGCTGTTTTTT; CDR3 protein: CASSRTGNTGELFF
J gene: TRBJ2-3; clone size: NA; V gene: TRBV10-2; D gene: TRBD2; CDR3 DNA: TGCGCCAGCAGTGAACTAGCGGGAGGAAGCACAGATACGCAGTATTTT; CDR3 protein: CASSELAGGSTDTQYF
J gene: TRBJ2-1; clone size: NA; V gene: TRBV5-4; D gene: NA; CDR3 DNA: TGTGCCAGCAGCCCGGACAGCAGCAATGAGCAGTTCTTC; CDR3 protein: CASSPDSSNEQFF
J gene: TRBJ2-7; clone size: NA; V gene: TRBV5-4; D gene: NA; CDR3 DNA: TGTGCCAGCAGCTTGGTCGGCTACGAGCAGTACTTC; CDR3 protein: CASSLVGYEQYF
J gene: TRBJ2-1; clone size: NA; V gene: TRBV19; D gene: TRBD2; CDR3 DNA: TGTGCCAGTAGTCTTCTAGCGGGAGGGAATGAGCAGTTCTTC; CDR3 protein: CASSLLAGGNEQFF
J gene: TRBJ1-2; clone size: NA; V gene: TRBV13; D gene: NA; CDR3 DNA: TGTGCCAGCAGCAGGGGGTCGTTGGGCTACACCTTC; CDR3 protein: CASSRGSLGYTF
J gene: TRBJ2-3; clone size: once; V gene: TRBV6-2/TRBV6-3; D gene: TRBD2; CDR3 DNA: TGTGCCAGCAGTTCGATGGACGCTAGCGGGAGGGATACGCAGTATTTT; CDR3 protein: CASSSMDASGRDTQYF
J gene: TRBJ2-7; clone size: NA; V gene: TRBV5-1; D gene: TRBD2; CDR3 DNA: TGCGCCAGCAGCTTCCGGACTAGGACCTACGAGCAGTACTTC; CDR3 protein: CASSFRTRTYEQYF
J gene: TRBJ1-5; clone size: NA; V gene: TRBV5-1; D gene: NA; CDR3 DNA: TGCGCCAGCAGCCCGGGGTTGGGCCCCAATCAGCCCCAGCATTTT; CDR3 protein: CASSPGLGPNQPQHF